Listed below are T cell receptor beta chains from one sample, sequenced in a study of preoperative IRX-2 immunotherapy in early breast cancer. Assay used: immunoSEQ multiplex PCR; TCRdb lists only in-frame clones, some missing. The sample yields roughly 27,000 clones, under 90% seen once. The material was obtained from a patient treated with IRX-2 immunotherapy. These receptors were collected from a human donor with breast cancer. Both conserved end residues are part of each CDR3.

V gene: TRBV19; J gene: TRBJ2-7; CDR3 protein: CASRKRERLEQYF
V gene: TRBV7-8; J gene: TRBJ2-3; CDR3 protein: CASSQRQGWTDTQYF
V gene: TRBV6-8; J gene: TRBJ1-5; CDR3 protein: CASRNRASNQPQHF
V gene: TRBV6-8; J gene: TRBJ1-6; CDR3 protein: CASSVLDRNSPLHF
V gene: TRBV19; J gene: TRBJ1-4; CDR3 protein: CASSMIATNEKLFF
V gene: TRBV23-1; J gene: TRBJ2-3; CDR3 protein: CASSLNVGQSTDTQYF
V gene: TRBV10-2; J gene: TRBJ2-3; CDR3 protein: CASSLAGATDTQYF
V gene: TRBV18; J gene: TRBJ2-1; CDR3 protein: CASSPDRNNEQFF
V gene: TRBV28; J gene: TRBJ1-1; CDR3 protein: CASSFQGTEAFF
V gene: TRBV6-8; J gene: TRBJ2-7; CDR3 protein: CASSYGTGRTYEQYF
V gene: TRBV28; J gene: TRBJ2-7; CDR3 protein: CASSSIGQGIEQYF
V gene: TRBV2; J gene: TRBJ1-2; CDR3 protein: CASSRSTAGGYTF
V gene: TRBV23-1; J gene: TRBJ2-7; CDR3 protein: CASSQVTGQYEQYF
V gene: TRBV5-1; J gene: TRBJ2-3; CDR3 protein: CASSLVTGAGTDTQYF
V gene: TRBV6-8; J gene: TRBJ1-5; CDR3 protein: CASSFLSFGDGQPQHF
V gene: TRBV6-8; J gene: TRBJ1-4; CDR3 protein: CASSRAPRGLHEKLFF
V gene: TRBV25-1; J gene: TRBJ1-1; CDR3 protein: CASSGGVNTEAFF
V gene: TRBV11-3; J gene: TRBJ2-7; CDR3 protein: CASSPSGMVYEQYF
V gene: TRBV15; J gene: TRBJ2-5; CDR3 protein: CATSRRAPGRETQYF
V gene: TRBV5-1; J gene: TRBJ1-5; CDR3 protein: CASSYGTGRGQPQHF
V gene: TRBV28; J gene: TRBJ1-2; CDR3 protein: CASSTPGTPYGYTF
V gene: TRBV18; J gene: TRBJ2-1; CDR3 protein: CASSPRGLAPSSYNEQFF
V gene: TRBV29-1; J gene: TRBJ1-1; CDR3 protein: CSVEGQRNTEAFF
V gene: TRBV5-1; J gene: TRBJ2-7; CDR3 protein: CASSLFSRGPYEQYF
V gene: TRBV19; J gene: TRBJ1-3; CDR3 protein: CASTRDSTIYF
V gene: TRBV7-6; J gene: TRBJ1-3; CDR3 protein: CASTSRPGQAGNTIYF
V gene: TRBV11-3; J gene: TRBJ2-1; CDR3 protein: CASSAPGGYNEQFF
V gene: TRBV7-7; J gene: TRBJ2-7; CDR3 protein: CASSPMTSVLSYEQYF
V gene: TRBV23-1; J gene: TRBJ1-1; CDR3 protein: CATTNPGGTEAFF
V gene: TRBV18; J gene: TRBJ2-7; CDR3 protein: CASSPSLAGFYEQYF